This record looks at one T cell receptor (beta chain) sequence and its context. What it binds is unknown. This sample was taken from a study of persistence of HIV-infected CD4 T cells. The libraries were made with immunoSEQ version 4 in survey mode. Sequencing was performed with immunoSEQ multiplex PCR; in TCRdb, only in-frame clones are kept and a portion is missing. Among under 60,000 clones, about 80% were seen once, and the ten largest hold about 3%. Cells were stimulated with CMV-infected fibroblast lysates at 8.5 to 10 ug/mL. Memory cells lacking CD40L and CD69 with high CD45RO were sorted. The V gene's germline CDR1 is DFQATT and CDR2 SNEGSKA (reference sequence). The length of the CDR3 is 11 residues. V dropped 8 bases and J dropped 3 bases, with 10 bases sitting between them.

This sequence was found in an adult man with HIV who was CMV-seropositive. V gene TRBV20-1 combines with J gene TRBJ1-2, with a possible D match to TRBD1 (5 bases). The sample in question was CD4+ T cells sorted from PBMCs after 18-hour stimulation, obtained from a patient who received antiretroviral therapy. The CDR3 DNA sequence: TGCAGTCTCAGGGTGGACTATGGCTACACCTTC. This sequence encodes CSLRVDYGYTF.